Presented here are 15 T cell receptor beta chains from one specimen sequenced in a study of T-cell memory formation after mild COVID-19. From the 5' RACE reads, TCRdb called clonotypes with MiXCR, one entry per CDR3 protein. Of 100,000 or so distinct CDR3 sequences listed, over 8.5% are singletons. The specimen sequenced was PBMCs or a T cell subset sorted from them (not recorded which). These receptors came from a young man who had mild COVID-19 (a few samples of this study predate the infection). Cell type and time point are not known.

J is TRBJ2-3 and V is TRBV27; unclear D gene. With 5 bases removed from V and 2 bases from J, the gap between germline ends came to 29 bases. Germline-derived CDR1 and CDR2 are MNHEY and SMNVEV (reference sequence). This CDR3 has 20 amino acids. CDR3 sequence: CASSPLAPVPGEPNTDTQYF. For the CDR3, the DNA is TGTGCCAGCAGTCCCCTCGCGCCAGTCCCCGGTGAACCAAACACAGATACGCAGTATTTT.

The gene calls are TRBV6-5 and TRBJ1-1; D is uncertain. Trimming cost V 2 bases and J 0 bases, with 7 bases left between them. The CDR3 extends over 14 amino acids. Germline V gene sequence: CDR1 MNHEY, CDR2 SVGAGI. The CDR3 DNA reads as TGTGCCAGCAGTTACACCGGGATGAACACTGAAGCTTTCTTT. This sequence encodes CASSYTGMNTEAFF.

The chain uses TRBV5-5 and TRBJ1-5; no definite D call. This CDR3 is built from 14 residues. Germline CDR1 is SGHKS and CDR2 is YYEKEE (reference sequence). V lost 4 bases and J 2 bases, leaving 10 bases between the germline ends. CDR3 loop: CASSEFWGNQPQHF. Here the CDR3 DNA reads TGTGCCAGCAGCGAGTTTTGGGGCAATCAGCCCCAGCATTTT.

This clonotype has a count of ten or more. The genes are TRBV5-1 and TRBJ2-7; D ambiguous. CDR1 is SGHRS and CDR2 is YFSETQ in the germline V gene. The CDR3 length is 14 residues. V was clipped by 4 bases and J by 0 bases, with 11 bases between them. CDR3 protein: CASSPGRTSYEQYF. The CDR3 bases are TGCGCCAGCAGCCCAGGACGGACCTCCTACGAGCAGTACTTC.

This chain uses TRBV7-9 with TRBJ2-7, with D tentatively TRBD1 (6 bases). The germline V gene has CDR1 SEHNR and CDR2 FQNEAQ (reference sequence). The CDR3 covers 13 residues. V lost 5 bases and J 3 bases, leaving 11 bases between the germline ends. The CDR3 loop is CASSPRDNYEQYV. CDR3 nucleotide sequence: TGTGCCAGCAGCCCCCGGGACAACTACGAGCAGTACGTC.

This clonotype was seen at least ten times. The genes are TRBV20-1 and TRBJ2-3, with 7 bases aligning to TRBD2. The germline CDR1 and CDR2 sequences are DFQATT and SNEGSKA (reference sequence). Trimming removed 6 bases from V and 0 bases from J; junction bases left unmatched: 9. The CDR3 has 15 residues. CDR3 sequence: CSAIPSRGSTDTQYF. For the CDR3, the DNA is TGCAGTGCCATCCCCTCGCGGGGGAGCACAGATACGCAGTATTTT.

This clonotype was counted a few times. This chain links TRBV15 with TRBJ2-7, with TRBD1 as a possible D gene (6 bases). CDR1 is LNHNV, CDR2 YYDKDF, per germline (reference sequence). V was cut by 4 bases and J by 4 bases, with 11 bases left in between. CDR3 length: 13 amino acids. The chain's CDR3 is CATSINRVYEQYF. DNA for the CDR3: TGTGCCACCAGCATCAACAGGGTATACGAGCAGTACTTC.

As to this clonotype: A read error is possible here, since a much larger clone lies one base away. Here the CDR3 reads CASSAWGETQYF. DNA for the CDR3: TGTGCCAGCAGCGCGTGGGGAGAGACCCAGTACTTC. J is TRBJ2-5 and V is TRBV7-9; D ambiguous. The germline gives CDR1 SEHNR, CDR2 FQNEAQ (reference sequence). V gave up 5 bases and J gave up 4 bases, with 8 bases separating them. The CDR3 has 12 amino acids.

This clonotype was seen only a few times. The chain joins TRBV7-6 to TRBJ2-3, with TRBD2 matching 9 bases. V lost 1 base, J lost 1 base, and 3 bases stayed unmatched. CDR1 and CDR2 from the germline V gene are SGHVS and FNYEAQ. The CDR3 totals 16 residues. The CDR3 loop reads CASSLGPSGGTDTQYF. CDR3 nucleotide sequence: TGTGCCAGCAGCTTAGGCCCTAGCGGGGGCACAGATACGCAGTATTTT.

The gene calls are TRBV20-1 and TRBJ1-2; no definite D call. This CDR3 has 13 amino acids. Per the germline V gene, CDR1 is DFQATT and CDR2 is SNEGSKA (reference sequence). Trimming stripped 3 bases from V and 1 base from J, with 9 bases between. This CDR3 reads CSARSSGNYGYTF. For the CDR3, the DNA is TGCAGTGCTAGGAGTTCGGGTAACTATGGCTACACCTTC.

The V gene is TRBV7-9, the J gene TRBJ1-1; possible D gene TRBD1, 5 bases. This CDR3 comprises 14 residues. Germline V gene lookup returns CDR1 SEHNR and CDR2 FQNEAQ (reference sequence). Trimming stripped 4 bases from V and 11 bases from J, with 20 bases between. The CDR3 loop reads CASSYAAPTGVAFF. CDR3 nucleotides: TGTGCCAGCAGCTACGCCGCCCCCACAGGCGTGGCTTTCTTT.

The rearrangement uses TRBV2 and TRBJ2-1, with 8 bases lining up with TRBD1. There are 15 residues in the CDR3. V lost 6 bases and J lost 9; bases outside the gene matches: 13. From germline, CDR1 is SNHLY and CDR2 FYNNEI. The CDR3 DNA reads TGTGCCAGCAGCGCCGTCCGACAGGGGTTTGGTGAGCAGTTCTTC. This gives the protein CASSAVRQGFGEQFF.

This chain joins TRBV4-1 and TRBJ1-4, with a tentative D call TRBD1 (5 bases). The CDR3 runs to 14 residues. Germline V gives CDR1 MGHRA, CDR2 YSYEKL. V lost 1 base, J lost 7 bases, and 10 bases lay in between. The CDR3 spells CASSQVGEGEKLFF. The CDR3 DNA is TGCGCCAGCAGCCAAGTAGGGGAGGGTGAAAAACTGTTTTTT.

This chain joins TRBV11-2 and TRBJ2-1; D ambiguous. This CDR3 comprises 15 residues. The V and J ends lost 1 base and 7 bases respectively, with 14 bases between them. Germline CDR1 SGHAT, CDR2 FQNNGV. The DNA of the CDR3 is TGTGCCAGCAGCTTAGGAGGTCGGGCGGAGAATGAGCAGTTCTTC. Translated, it gives CASSLGGRAENEQFF.

This clonotype turned up a few times. The V call is TRBV7-9, the J call TRBJ2-3; perhaps TRBD2 as D (5 bases). Germline values: CDR1 SEHNR, CDR2 FQNEAQ (reference sequence). This CDR3 region has 12 residues. V was clipped by 5 bases and J by 7 bases, with 10 bases between them. CDR3 DNA: TGTGCCAGCAGCCCGGACTTTTATACGCAGTATTTT. Its translation: CASSPDFYTQYF.